This TCR beta chain derives from a study of neurological immune-mediated disorders. V shed 0 bases and J shed 3 bases, with 9 bases lying between them. The CDR3 length is 13 residues. The germline V gene encodes CDR1 DFQATT and CDR2 SNEGSKA (reference sequence). Each CDR3 protein gets one entry after TCRdb re-called the 5' RACE reads with MiXCR. The table lists roughly 55,000 distinct CDR3 sequences, 15% to 20% of them singletons, with roughly 4% in the top ten. This clonotype was seen repeatedly, ten times or more. The source is a man aged 60 to 69 in good health. The chain has TRBV20-1 and TRBJ2-7; a possible D gene is TRBD2 (6 bases). The sample consisted of PBMCs. For the CDR3, the DNA is TGCAGTGCTAGAGATACGGGGGTCTACGAGCAGTACTTC. Amino acid sequence: CSARDTGVYEQYF.